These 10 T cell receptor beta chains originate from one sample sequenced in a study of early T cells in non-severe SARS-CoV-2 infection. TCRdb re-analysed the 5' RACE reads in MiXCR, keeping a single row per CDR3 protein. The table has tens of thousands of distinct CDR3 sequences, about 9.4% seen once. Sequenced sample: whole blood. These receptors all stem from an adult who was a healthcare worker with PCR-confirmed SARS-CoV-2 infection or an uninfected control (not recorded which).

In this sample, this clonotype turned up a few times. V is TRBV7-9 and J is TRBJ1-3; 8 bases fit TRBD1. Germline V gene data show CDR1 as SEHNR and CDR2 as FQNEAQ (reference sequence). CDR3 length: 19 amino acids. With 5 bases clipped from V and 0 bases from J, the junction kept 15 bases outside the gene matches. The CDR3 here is CASSIRGQVFASSGNTIYF. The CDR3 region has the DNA TGTGCCAGCAGCATCCGGGGACAGGTGTTTGCCTCCTCTGGAAACACCATATATTTT.

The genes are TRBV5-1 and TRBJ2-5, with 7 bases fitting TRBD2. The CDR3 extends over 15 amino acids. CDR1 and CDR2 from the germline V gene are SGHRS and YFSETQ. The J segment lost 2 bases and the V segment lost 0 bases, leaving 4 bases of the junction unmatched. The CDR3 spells CASSLAPSGQETQYF. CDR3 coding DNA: TGCGCCAGCAGCTTGGCACCTAGCGGACAAGAGACCCAGTACTTC.

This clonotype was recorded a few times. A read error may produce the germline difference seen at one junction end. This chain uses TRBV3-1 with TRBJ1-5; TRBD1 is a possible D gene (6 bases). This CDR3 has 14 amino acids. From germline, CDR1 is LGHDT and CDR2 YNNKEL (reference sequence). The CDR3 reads CASSHGTINQPQHF. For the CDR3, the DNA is TGTGCCAGCAGCCACGGGACAATCAATCAACCCCAGCATTTT.

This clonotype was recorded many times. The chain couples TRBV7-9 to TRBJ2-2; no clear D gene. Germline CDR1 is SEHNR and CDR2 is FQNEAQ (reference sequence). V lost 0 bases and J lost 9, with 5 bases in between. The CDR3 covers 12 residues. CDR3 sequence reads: CASSLAGRELFF. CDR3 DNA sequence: TGTGCCAGCAGCTTAGCTGGCCGGGAGCTGTTTTTT.

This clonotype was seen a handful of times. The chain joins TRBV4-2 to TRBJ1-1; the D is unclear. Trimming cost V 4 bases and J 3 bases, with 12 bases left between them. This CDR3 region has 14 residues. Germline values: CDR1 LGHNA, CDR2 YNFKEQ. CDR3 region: CASSPPGYDTEAFF. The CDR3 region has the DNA TGTGCCAGCAGCCCGCCCGGGTACGACACTGAAGCTTTCTTT.

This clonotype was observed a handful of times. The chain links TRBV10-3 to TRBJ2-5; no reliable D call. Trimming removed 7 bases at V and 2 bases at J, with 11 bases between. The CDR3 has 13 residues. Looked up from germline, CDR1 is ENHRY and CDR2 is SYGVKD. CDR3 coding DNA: TGTGCCATCACCTCCAAACAGCAAGAGACCCAGTACTTC. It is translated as CAITSKQQETQYF.

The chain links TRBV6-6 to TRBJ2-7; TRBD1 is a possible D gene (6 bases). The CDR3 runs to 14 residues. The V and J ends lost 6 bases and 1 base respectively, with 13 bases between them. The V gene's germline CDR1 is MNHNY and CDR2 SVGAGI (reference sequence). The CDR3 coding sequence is TGTGCCAGCAGCCACCGGACAGATTCCTACGAGCAGTACTTC. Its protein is CASSHRTDSYEQYF.

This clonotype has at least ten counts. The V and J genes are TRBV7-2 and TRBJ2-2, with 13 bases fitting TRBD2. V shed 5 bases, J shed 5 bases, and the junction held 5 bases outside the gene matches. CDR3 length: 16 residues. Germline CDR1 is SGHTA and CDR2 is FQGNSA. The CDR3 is CASSPRGLAGTGELFF. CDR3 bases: TGTGCCAGCAGCCCACGGGGACTAGCGGGGACCGGGGAGCTGTTTTTT.

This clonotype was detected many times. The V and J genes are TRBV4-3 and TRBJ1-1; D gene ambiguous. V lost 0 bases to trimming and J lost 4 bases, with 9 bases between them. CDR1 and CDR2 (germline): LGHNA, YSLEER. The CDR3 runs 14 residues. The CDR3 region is CASSQDWVGTEAFF. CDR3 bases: TGCGCCAGCAGCCAAGACTGGGTCGGCACTGAAGCTTTCTTT.

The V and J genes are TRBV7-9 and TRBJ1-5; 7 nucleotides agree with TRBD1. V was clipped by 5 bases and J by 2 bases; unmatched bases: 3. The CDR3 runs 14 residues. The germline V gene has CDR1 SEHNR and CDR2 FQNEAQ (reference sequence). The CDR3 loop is CASSRDRGNQPQHF. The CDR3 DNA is TGTGCCAGCAGCCGCGACAGGGGCAATCAGCCCCAGCATTTT.